One sample yielded the 18 T cell receptor beta chains listed below, sequenced in a study of T cell responses to AZD1222 COVID-19 vaccine. The protocol was immunoSEQ multiplex PCR, while the TCRdb copy is restricted to in-frame clones and leaves out a portion. The repertoire has 83,000 or so clones, around 86% of them found once; the top ten carry 8.5% to 10%. The material was peripheral blood, obtained on day 0 of AZD1222 vaccination. These TCRs come from an adult in good health.

The J gene is TRBJ1-2, the V gene TRBV7-6; 7 bases are a match to TRBD1. Per germline, CDR1 SGHVS and CDR2 FNYEAQ. The CDR3 runs 17 residues. J was trimmed by 1 base and V by 3 bases; bases with no gene match: 11. This chain's CDR3 is CASSLDQGVANNYGYTF. The CDR3 DNA is TGTGCCAGCAGCTTGGACCAGGGGGTCGCCAATAACTATGGCTACACCTTC.

V gene TRBV24-1 combines with J gene TRBJ1-4; 7 nucleotides align to TRBD1. The CDR3 runs to 16 residues. V lost 4 bases to trimming and J lost 3 bases; unmatched junction nucleotides: 7. CDR1 is KGHDR, CDR2 SFDVKD, per germline. In nucleotides, the CDR3 is TGTGCCACCAGTGACTCGGAGACAGGGCCTAATGAAAAACTGTTTTTT. This encodes CATSDSETGPNEKLFF.

The chain recombines TRBV9 with TRBJ2-5, with D possibly matching TRBD2 (5 bases). V was clipped by 2 bases and J by 5 bases, with 19 bases between them. The CDR3 has 16 residues. Germline lookup yields CDR1 SGDLS and CDR2 YYNGEE. CDR3 coding DNA: TGTGCCAGCAGCGTTGAAGCCGGGCTAGCCGGGGAGACCCAGTACTTC. Translating it yields CASSVEAGLAGETQYF.

This clone came up once. V is TRBV15 and J is TRBJ1-1; D uncertain. The V end lost 8 bases, the J end lost 1 base, and 11 bases lay between the germline ends. The CDR3 runs to 13 residues. Germline V gives CDR1 LNHNV, CDR2 YYDKDF (reference sequence). The CDR3 DNA reads TGTGCCACCCCTAGGCGGGCGAACACTGAAGCTTTCTTT. It encodes CATPRRANTEAFF. Supplemented by reference TRBV15 and TRBJ1-1, the full variable domain reads DAMVIQNPRYQVTQFGKPVTLSCSQTLNHNVMYWYQQKSSQAPKLLFHYYDKDFNNEADTPDNFQSRRPNTSFCFLDIRSPGLGDTAMYLCATPRRANTEAFFGQGTRLTVV.

This chain connects TRBV7-3 to TRBJ2-3; D is ambiguous. The CDR3 totals 15 residues. Germline-derived CDR1 and CDR2 are SGHTA and FQGTGA. Trimming removed 1 base at V and 2 bases at J, with 10 bases between. The CDR3 sequence is CASSLNGIYTDTQYF. The CDR3 region has the DNA TGTGCCAGCAGCTTAAATGGAATTTACACAGATACGCAGTATTTT.

The chain uses TRBV9 and TRBJ1-6; D not resolved. CDR3 length: 17 amino acids. Germline CDR1 is SGDLS and CDR2 is YYNGEE. V was cut by 0 bases and J by 0 bases, with 10 bases left in between. The chain's CDR3 is CASSVGLAGSYNSPLHF. The CDR3 DNA sequence: TGTGCCAGCAGCGTAGGTTTAGCAGGCTCCTATAATTCACCCCTCCACTTT.

V and J are TRBV6-1 and TRBJ1-2; D is undetermined. Per the germline V gene, CDR1 is MNHNS and CDR2 is SASEGT. Deletions cut 2 bases from V and 0 bases from J, with 13 bases between. This CDR3 is 16 amino acids long. CDR3: CASSEWENRANYGYTF. DNA of the CDR3: TGTGCCAGCAGTGAATGGGAGAACAGAGCTAACTATGGCTACACCTTC.

V is TRBV4-2 and J is TRBJ2-7, with D tentatively TRBD2 (6 bases). This CDR3 region has 18 residues. The V gene lost 3 bases and the J gene lost 8 bases, with 29 bases spanning the gap. Per the germline V gene, CDR1 is LGHNA and CDR2 is YNFKEQ. The CDR3 region has the DNA TGTGCCAGCAGCCACCCCCGGGGAGGACTGAGGGGAACGTTTCAGCAGTACTTC. Residues: CASSHPRGGLRGTFQQYF.

The chain recombines TRBV11-2 with TRBJ1-2; D ambiguous. The V gene's germline CDR1 is SGHAT and CDR2 FQNNGV. The CDR3 consists of 13 residues. V lost 1 base, J lost 8 bases, and 11 bases lay in between. The CDR3 here is CASSLVGRQGYTF. CDR3 nucleotide sequence: TGTGCCAGCAGCTTAGTAGGACGGCAAGGCTACACCTTC.

The chain joins TRBV18 to TRBJ2-3, with D unresolved. Germline CDR1 and CDR2: KGHSH and LQKENI. V lost 3 bases and J lost 4, with 8 bases in between. The CDR3 has 13 amino acids. CDR3 sequence: CASSPIGADTQYF. For the CDR3, the DNA is TGTGCCAGCTCACCTATCGGTGCAGATACGCAGTATTTT.

This clone showed up just once. V usage is TRBV4-3 and J usage is TRBJ1-4; maybe TRBD1 (5 bases). CDR1 and CDR2 from the germline V gene are LGHNA and YSLEER. The CDR3 is 14 residues long. Trimming shortened V by 0 bases and J by 8 bases, and 10 bases separated the two germline ends. The CDR3 spells CASSQEDIGEKLFF. CDR3 sequence (DNA): TGCGCCAGCAGCCAAGAGGACATCGGGGAAAAACTGTTTTTT.

The CDR3 region has the DNA TGTGCCAGCAGTTCTAGGACAGGGTCTTACGAGCAGTACTTC. Translated: CASSSRTGSYEQYF. The rearrangement joins TRBV27 to TRBJ2-7; the match to TRBD1 covers 8 bases. There are 14 residues in the CDR3. Germline CDR1 MNHEY, CDR2 SMNVEV (reference sequence). The V gene end was trimmed by 4 bases and the J gene end by 4 bases; junction bases not matched to a gene: 6.

This clone has a single count. This sequence joins TRBV6-2 or TRBV6-3 and TRBJ1-5; no definite D call. The CDR3 loop spans 13 amino acids. The germline V gene encodes CDR1 MNHEY and CDR2 SVGEGT. Trimming cost V 6 bases and J 2 bases, with 8 bases left between them. As DNA, the CDR3 is TGTGCCAGCAGCCCCTGGGGCAATCAGCCCCAGCATTTT. Its translation is CASSPWGNQPQHF.

The chain joins TRBV18 to TRBJ1-5, with D unresolved. V lost 1 base and J 6 bases, leaving 10 bases between the germline ends. The CDR3 extends over 14 amino acids. Looked up from germline, CDR1 is KGHSH and CDR2 is LQKENI. The CDR3 DNA follows: TGTGCCAGCTCACCACTTGGAAGAAGTCAGCCCCAGCATTTT. Translation gives CASSPLGRSQPQHF.

This clone came up once. The chain is built from TRBV28 and TRBJ1-6, with D perhaps TRBD1 (5 bases). This CDR3 is 14 amino acids long. In germline, CDR1 is MDHEN, CDR2 SYDVKM. V was clipped by 8 bases and J by 4 bases, with 12 bases between them. CDR3 in amino acids: CASLPGTYNSPLHF. DNA for the CDR3: TGTGCCAGCTTGCCAGGGACTTATAATTCACCCCTCCACTTT.

A note on this clone: Compared with germline, one end of the junction differs, possibly owing to a read error. This chain connects TRBV7-2 to TRBJ1-1; D is undetermined. Germline loops: CDR1 SGHTA, CDR2 FQGNSA. The CDR3 has 13 residues. The CDR3 DNA is TGTGCCAACAGCTTAGGGCCCGTCACTGAAGCTTTCTTT. It translates to CANSLGPVTEAFF.

The chain employs TRBV7-8 and TRBJ1-4; TRBD1 agrees at 8 bases. V lost 1 base and J lost 14; bases outside the gene matches: 12. Germline lookup yields CDR1 SGHVS and CDR2 FQNEAQ. This CDR3 has 15 amino acids. CDR3 in amino acids: CASSLGTGRNSMLFF. The CDR3 nucleotides read TGTGCCAGCAGCTTAGGGACAGGGAGGAACTCAATGCTGTTTTTT.

The rearrangement uses TRBV6-6 and TRBJ1-5, with D possibly being TRBD1 (6 bases). The germline V gene has CDR1 MNHNY and CDR2 SVGAGI (reference sequence). The CDR3 sequence is 14 residues long. V was clipped by 6 bases and J by 3 bases, with 12 bases between them. CDR3 nucleotides: TGTGCCAGCAGGGCTGGGACATACAATCAGCCCCAGCATTTT. Its protein product is CASRAGTYNQPQHF.